These 23 T cell receptor beta chains were sequenced from one sample in a study of beta chain features in type 1 diabetes. TCRB transcripts that were expressed got sequenced, as all of the isolated RNA had been reverse transcribed. Profiling relied on immunoSEQ multiplex PCR, and the TCRdb table lists in-frame clones only, not all of them. The table lists roughly 700,000 clones, roughly 12% of them singletons. Whole-study results and caveats: In every one of the four CD4+ subsets, TCRB CDR3s were moderately but significantly shorter in Type 1 diabetes patients.

These receptors lack a known antigen. The specimen was naive CD4+ T cells from blood. The source is a man in his late teens or twenties with type 1 diabetes.

The rearrangement links TRBV9 to TRBJ2-1; 7 bases line up with TRBD2. The J segment lost 7 bases and the V segment lost 4 bases, leaving 14 bases of the junction unmatched. The CDR3 has 16 residues. CDR1 SGDLS and CDR2 YYNGEE come from the germline V gene. CDR3 region: CASSPRIAGDPNEQFF. The CDR3 DNA reads TGTGCCAGCAGCCCTAGGATAGCGGGTGATCCAAATGAGCAGTTCTTC.

The rearrangement joins TRBV2 to TRBJ1-1, with D unclear. The CDR3 length is 14 residues. Looked up from germline, CDR1 is SNHLY and CDR2 is FYNNEI. Trimming left V 2 bases short and J 1 base short, with 8 bases between. This CDR3 reads CASSEPLGNTEAFF. The DNA for the CDR3 is TGTGCCAGCAGTGAACCGCTAGGGAACACTGAAGCTTTCTTT.

This clone turned up a few times. This sample includes further DNA sequences coding for the same CDR3. This sequence joins TRBV11-3 and TRBJ2-2, with D possibly matching TRBD2 (6 bases). V shed 4 bases and J shed 2 bases, with 8 bases lying between them. Germline CDR1 SGHNT, CDR2 YENEEA. The CDR3 is 14 residues long. The CDR3 DNA sequence: TGTGCCAGCAGCTCGGGACTCAACACCGGGGAGCTGTTTTTT. This gives the protein CASSSGLNTGELFF.

This clone was counted between two and nine times. The chain carries TRBV5-1 and TRBJ1-6; tentative D call: TRBD1 (6 bases). V was pared by 0 bases and J by 9 bases, with 16 bases between. In germline, CDR1 is SGHRS, CDR2 YFSETQ. This CDR3 spans 16 amino acids. This CDR3 reads CASSLETGHEGSPLHF. The CDR3 DNA is TGCGCCAGCAGCTTGGAGACGGGACATGAAGGTTCACCCCTCCACTTT. Full variable domain (outside the CDR3, taken from reference TRBV5-1 and TRBJ1-6): KAGVTQTPRYLIKTRGQQVTLSCSPISGHRSVSWYQQTPGQGLQFLFEYFSETQRNKGNFPGRFSGRQFSNSRSEMNVSTLELGDSALYLCASSLETGHEGSPLHFGNGTRLTVT.

The table lists this clone with a few counts. Other DNA sequences within the sample encode an identical CDR3. The rearrangement links TRBV5-1 to TRBJ1-1, with a possible D match to TRBD1 (6 bases). The CDR3 length is 13 residues. V was shortened by 4 bases and J by 5 bases, with 12 bases between the two germline ends. Germline V gene lookup returns CDR1 SGHRS and CDR2 YFSETQ. The CDR3 nucleotides are TGCGCCAGCAGCGTTGGTAGGGGGACTGAAGCTTTCTTT. It encodes CASSVGRGTEAFF. Full variable domain (missing parts from reference TRBV5-1 and TRBJ1-1): KAGVTQTPRYLIKTRGQQVTLSCSPISGHRSVSWYQQTPGQGLQFLFEYFSETQRNKGNFPGRFSGRQFSNSRSEMNVSTLELGDSALYLCASSVGRGTEAFFGQGTRLTVV.

This clone was counted a few times. This sequence joins TRBV5-4 and TRBJ2-3; no firm D call. V was trimmed by 6 bases and J by 0 bases, leaving 5 bases between them. The CDR3 loop spans 12 amino acids. The germline V gene has CDR1 SGHNT and CDR2 YYREEE (reference sequence). CDR3 amino acids: CASTGSTDTQYF. The CDR3 nucleotides read TGTGCCAGCACCGGTAGCACAGATACGCAGTATTTT.

The CDR3, as DNA: TGTGCCTGGAGGGGACTAGCGGGGGGCCGCCGGGGAGAGACCCAGTACTTC. It encodes CAWRGLAGGRRGETQYF. The chain employs TRBV30 and TRBJ2-5; 15 bases map to TRBD2. The CDR3 runs 17 residues. The germline CDR1 and CDR2 sequences are GTSNPN and SVGIG (reference sequence). The V segment lost 3 bases and the J segment 4 bases; nucleotides outside the gene matches: 9.

V usage is TRBV5-1 and J usage is TRBJ2-5, with TRBD1 matching 7 bases. V trimming: 0 bases; J trimming: 4 bases; junction bases outside the gene matches: 6. This CDR3 spans 15 amino acids. Germline CDR1 reads SGHRS; CDR2 reads YFSETQ. The CDR3 region is CASSLDVGGLETQYF. CDR3 bases: TGCGCCAGCAGCTTGGACGTAGGGGGCTTAGAGACCCAGTACTTC.

The table lists this clone with a few counts. The chain employs TRBV2 and TRBJ2-7, with TRBD1 matching over 9 bases. J gave up 2 bases and V 7 bases, and 6 bases lay outside the gene matches. This CDR3 has 14 amino acids. From germline, CDR1 is SNHLY and CDR2 FYNNEI. CDR3: CASTRGTGTYEQYF. DNA for the CDR3: TGTGCCAGCACCAGAGGGACAGGGACCTACGAGCAGTACTTC.

In DNA, the CDR3 is TGTGCCTGGAGTGTGACACTGGGAGGGGGCGGCTATGGCTACACCTTC. It is translated as CAWSVTLGGGGYGYTF. This sequence joins TRBV30 and TRBJ1-2, with 7 bases identical to TRBD1. The trim removed 0 bases at V and 4 bases at J, leaving 11 bases unmatched. Germline loops: CDR1 GTSNPN, CDR2 SVGIG (reference sequence). This CDR3 spans 16 amino acids.

The chain is built from TRBV7-2 and TRBJ2-1; 11 bases agree with TRBD2. The CDR3 totals 16 residues. V trimming: 4 bases; J trimming: 5 bases; junction bases outside the gene matches: 7. Germline CDR1 is SGHTA and CDR2 is FQGNSA. The CDR3 is CASSSDLAGGHNEQFF. CDR3 sequence (DNA): TGTGCCAGCAGCTCTGATCTAGCGGGGGGTCACAATGAGCAGTTCTTC.

This clone was detected a few times. The chain recombines TRBV7-3 with TRBJ2-7; D call uncertain. CDR1 and CDR2 (germline): SGHTA, FQGTGA. The CDR3 is 13 residues long. Trimming took off 0 bases at V and 7 bases at J, with 10 bases between the two ends. CDR3 sequence (DNA): TGTGCCAGCAGCTTAACTCAAGGTTGGGAGCAGTACTTC. Translating gives CASSLTQGWEQYF.

This rearrangement joins TRBV19 to TRBJ1-2; no clear D. The CDR3 spans 13 residues. Germline V CDR1 and CDR2: LNHDA, SQIVND (reference sequence). Trimming took off 3 bases at V and 2 bases at J, with 7 bases between the two ends. The CDR3 DNA reads as TGTGCCAGTAGTATCTCGTTGAACTATGGCTACACCTTC. The encoded protein is CASSISLNYGYTF.

The J gene is TRBJ2-1, the V gene TRBV6-1; a weak D match, TRBD1 (6 bases). This CDR3 region has 15 residues. V was cut by 0 bases and J by 7 bases, with 13 bases left in between. The germline gives CDR1 MNHNS, CDR2 SASEGT. CDR3 sequence reads: CASSEAYRAGNEQFF. Written as DNA, the CDR3 is TGTGCCAGCAGTGAAGCCTACAGGGCTGGGAATGAGCAGTTCTTC.

V is TRBV7-8 and J is TRBJ2-7; D not certain. From germline, CDR1 is SGHVS and CDR2 FQNEAQ. Trimming shortened V by 5 bases and J by 0 bases, and 11 bases separated the two germline ends. The CDR3 totals 14 residues. CDR3 protein: CASSPRWSSYEQYF. Here the CDR3 DNA reads TGTGCCAGCAGCCCAAGGTGGAGCTCCTACGAGCAGTACTTC. The variable domain in full, completed from reference TRBV7-8 and TRBJ2-7, reads GAGVSQSPRYKVAKRGQDVALRCDPISGHVSLFWYQQALGQGPEFLTYFQNEAQLDKSGLPSDRFFAERPEGSVSTLKIQRTQQEDSAVYLCASSPRWSSYEQYFGPGTRLTVT.

This clone showed up just a few times. The CDR3 spells CASSPGGDGSPLHF. In DNA form, the CDR3 reads TGTGCCAGCAGCCCCGGGGGTGATGGTTCACCCCTCCACTTT. J is TRBJ1-6 and V is TRBV7-8, with a possible D match to TRBD1 (5 bases). This CDR3 comprises 14 residues. CDR1 and CDR2 (germline): SGHVS, FQNEAQ. V was clipped by 5 bases and J by 9 bases, with 14 bases between them.

The chain has TRBV29-1 and TRBJ2-3; TRBD1 aligns across 8 bases. There are 18 residues in the CDR3. From germline, CDR1 is SQVTM and CDR2 ANQGSEA. J was trimmed by 6 bases and V by 2 bases; bases with no gene match: 19. CDR3: CSVEREGWSGGAGDTQYF. The CDR3 coding sequence is TGCAGCGTTGAAAGGGAAGGGTGGTCAGGGGGCGCCGGGGATACGCAGTATTTT.

This chain connects TRBV19 to TRBJ2-6; 7 nucleotides align to TRBD1. V was pared by 7 bases and J by 2 bases, with 5 bases of the junction left unmatched. Germline V gene data show CDR1 as LNHDA and CDR2 as SQIVND (reference sequence). CDR3 length: 15 amino acids. This chain's CDR3 is CASMEGGAGANVLTF. Here the CDR3 DNA reads TGTGCCAGTATGGAAGGGGGCGCTGGGGCCAACGTCCTGACTTTC. Looking up the rest from reference TRBV19 and TRBJ2-6 gives the full variable domain: DGGITQSPKYLFRKEGQNVTLSCEQNLNHDAMYWYRQDPGQGLRLIYYSQIVNDFQKGDIAEGYSVSREKKESFPLTVTSAQKNPTAFYLCASMEGGAGANVLTFGAGSRLTVL.

The chain employs TRBV11-3 and TRBJ1-4; D is possibly TRBD1 (5 bases). Trimming pared 5 bases from V and 0 bases from J, leaving 10 bases between. CDR1 and CDR2 from the germline V gene are SGHNT and YENEEA. There are 15 residues in the CDR3. The CDR3 spells CASSGGQATNEKLFF. In DNA, the CDR3 is TGTGCCAGCAGCGGCGGACAAGCAACTAATGAAAAACTGTTTTTT. Full variable domain (remainder filled in from reference TRBV11-3 and TRBJ1-4): EAGVVQSPRYKIIEKKQPVAFWCNPISGHNTLYWYLQNLGQGPELLIRYENEEAVDDSQLPKDRFSAERLKGVDSTLKIQPAELGDSAVYLCASSGGQATNEKLFFGSGTQLSVL.

A few counts support this clone. The V gene is TRBV15, the J gene TRBJ1-4, with D perhaps TRBD1 (6 bases). The V gene lost 1 base and the J gene lost 5 bases, with 14 bases spanning the gap. From germline, CDR1 is LNHNV and CDR2 YYDKDF (reference sequence). CDR3 length: 16 amino acids. The CDR3 loop is CATSRAGQGRNEKLFF. In DNA form, the CDR3 reads TGTGCCACCAGCAGAGCGGGGCAGGGGAGGAATGAAAAACTGTTTTTT.

This chain uses TRBV5-1 with TRBJ1-1; D is perhaps TRBD1 (6 bases). The CDR3 covers 14 residues. Germline lookup yields CDR1 SGHRS and CDR2 YFSETQ. Trimming took 3 bases from V and 0 from J, leaving 9 bases between them. The CDR3 is CASSSTGMNTEAFF. CDR3 in DNA: TGCGCCAGCAGCTCGACAGGTATGAACACTGAAGCTTTCTTT.

This clone occurred a few times. The identical CDR3 is also encoded by other nucleotide sequences in the sample. This chain links TRBV7-9 with TRBJ2-5; D ambiguous. CDR1 SEHNR and CDR2 FQNEAQ come from the germline V gene (reference sequence). The ends were cut back, 0 bases at V and 5 bases at J, with 7 bases in the middle. The CDR3 has 13 residues. The CDR3 sequence is CASSLAGVETQYF. The CDR3 bases are TGTGCCAGCAGCTTAGCTGGCGTCGAGACCCAGTACTTC.

The CDR3 DNA reads as TGTGCCAGCAGCCGCGACAGGGACAATGAGCAGTTCTTC. This sequence encodes CASSRDRDNEQFF. The rearrangement joins TRBV7-7 to TRBJ2-1; 7 bases align to TRBD1. Trimming cost V 5 bases and J 5 bases; bases outside gene matches: 3. CDR1 and CDR2 (germline): SSHAT, FNYEAQ (reference sequence). This CDR3 spans 13 amino acids.